This is a list of T cell receptor beta chains from one sample in a study of blood T cell repertoires in COVID-19. TCRdb's table, derived via immunoSEQ multiplex PCR, lists solely in-frame clones and lacks some. Of tens of thousands of clones listed, approximately 83% were seen once; the top ten hold about 24%. The sample taken for sequencing was peripheral blood. These receptors were obtained from a human donor with acute or convalescent COVID-19. The donor label of this sample is uncertain. The CDR3 runs from the conserved cysteine through the conserved F or W. A D gene is named only where the DNA matches it firmly. A clone size is listed for some rows: how often the clone was seen (once, few, many), or a class if it is expanded.

CDR3 length,J gene,V gene,D gene,clone size,CDR3 protein,CDR3 DNA
14,TRBJ1-1,TRBV5-1,TRBD1,.,CASSRGTGNTEAFF,TGCGCCAGCAGCCGGGGGACAGGGAACACTGAAGCTTTCTTT
14,TRBJ2-1,TRBV6-5,TRBD2,.,CASLGLAGGLEQFF,TGTGCCAGCCTGGGACTAGCGGGGGGACTTGAGCAGTTCTTC
17,TRBJ1-5,TRBV7-9,TRBD1,.,CASSRGNRGQLDQPQHF,TGTGCCAGCAGCCGGGGGAACAGGGGGCAGTTAGATCAGCCCCAGCATTTT
16,TRBJ1-1,TRBV4-3,.,.,CASSPHHSGRTTEAFF,TGCGCCAGCAGCCCACACCACTCAGGGAGGACCACTGAAGCTTTCTTT
12,TRBJ1-1,TRBV28,.,.,CASGGGDTEAFF,TGTGCCTCCGGAGGGGGGGACACTGAAGCTTTCTTT
18,TRBJ2-2,TRBV20-1,.,.,CSASLTTGRSWSNGELFF,TGCAGTGCTAGTCTGACTACCGGTCGATCATGGAGTAACGGGGAGCTGTTTTTT
16,TRBJ1-3,TRBV7-8,TRBD1,.,CASSSLDRVHGNTIYF,TGTGCCAGCAGCTCCTTAGACAGGGTACATGGAAACACCATATATTTT
15,TRBJ2-2,TRBV19,TRBD1,once,CASRGQGGGTGELFF,TGTGCCAGTCGTGGACAGGGAGGTGGCACCGGGGAGCTGTTTTTT
16,TRBJ2-1,TRBV5-1,TRBD1,.,CASSFGQGAMYDEQFF,TGCGCCAGCAGCTTCGGACAGGGGGCGATGTACGATGAGCAGTTCTTC
16,TRBJ1-2,TRBV19,.,.,CASSIDMGATNYGYTF,TGTGCCAGTAGTATAGATATGGGCGCTACTAACTATGGCTACACCTTC
14,TRBJ2-1,TRBV4-2,TRBD2,.,CASSQPSGRSEQFF,TGTGCCAGCAGCCAACCTAGCGGGAGATCTGAGCAGTTCTTC
14,TRBJ2-1,TRBV28,.,many,CASRTPGATYEQFF,TGTGCCAGCAGAACTCCGGGAGCCACATATGAGCAGTTCTTC
16,TRBJ2-1,TRBV3-1/TRBV3-2,.,.,CASSQDRSGYGNEQFF,TGTGCCAGCAGCCAAGATCGATCGGGATATGGGAATGAGCAGTTCTTC
13,TRBJ2-7,TRBV7-9,.,.,CASSSTGPHEQYF,TGTGCCAGCAGCTCAACAGGCCCCCACGAGCAGTACTTC
14,TRBJ2-7,TRBV30,TRBD1,once,CAWSQGTGAYEQYF,TGTGCCTGGAGTCAGGGGACAGGGGCCTACGAGCAGTACTTC
15,TRBJ2-7,TRBV7-9,.,.,CASSYYTGTSYEQYF,TGTGCCAGCAGCTATTATACAGGGACCTCCTACGAGCAGTACTTC
14,TRBJ2-3,TRBV10-3,.,.,CAILPGAGADTQYF,TGTGCCATCCTTCCAGGGGCAGGGGCAGATACGCAGTATTTT
17,TRBJ2-3,TRBV9,TRBD2,.,CASSPFSGRRKADTQYF,TGTGCCAGCAGCCCGTTTAGCGGGAGACGTAAGGCAGATACGCAGTATTTT
16,TRBJ1-4,TRBV19,TRBD1,.,CASSADRGRRNEKLFF,TGTGCCAGTAGTGCGGACAGGGGGCGACGGAATGAAAAACTGTTTTTT
15,TRBJ1-4,TRBV6-6,TRBD1,.,CASSYPGQADEKLFF,TGTGCCAGCAGTTACCCGGGACAGGCGGATGAAAAACTGTTTTTT
13,TRBJ1-1,TRBV5-8,TRBD1,.,CASRGRGRVEAFF,TGTGCCAGCAGAGGCAGGGGGCGCGTCGAAGCTTTCTTT
17,TRBJ2-3,TRBV19,TRBD2,.,CASMPPSGSPGTDTQYF,TGTGCCAGTATGCCGCCTAGCGGGTCGCCGGGCACAGATACGCAGTATTTT
15,TRBJ1-3,TRBV30,TRBD1,.,CAWSPGTGFGNTIYF,TGTGCCTGGAGTCCCGGGACAGGGTTTGGAAACACCATATATTTT
13,TRBJ2-1,TRBV19,.,.,CASSTQVSHEQFF,TGTGCCAGTAGTACCCAAGTTAGCCATGAGCAGTTCTTC